This TCR beta chain was observed in a study of OX40 agonist ivuxolimab in advanced cancers. Study-wide points: With doses of 0.1 to 3.0 mg/kg, CD4+ and CD8+ blood T cells had undergone clonal expansion by week 6. Individuals who were partial responders at 0.1-3.0 mg/kg had clonal expansion that ranked among the lowest.

Details on this clone: No antigen is known for it.

The CDR3 spans 13 residues. CDR1 MNHEY and CDR2 SMNVEV come from the germline V gene (reference sequence). Trimming stripped 5 bases from V and 5 bases from J, with 11 bases between. Repertoires were generated with immunoSEQ multiplex PCR, while TCRdb's copy carries only in-frame clones and drops some. This sample has tens of thousands of clones; almost 85% occur once, and the top ten carry 0.95% to 1.5%. Sequencing used CD4+ or CD8+ T cells sorted from blood, obtained in a trial of the OX40 agonist ivuxolimab. The V and J genes are TRBV27 and TRBJ2-3, with D perhaps given as TRBD1 or TRBD2 (5 bases each). The receptor comes from an adult with an advanced solid tumor such as melanoma, head and neck, liver or kidney cancer. The CDR3 nucleotides read TGTGCCAGCAGTGGACAACTAGTAGATACGCAGTATTTT. This codes for CASSGQLVDTQYF.